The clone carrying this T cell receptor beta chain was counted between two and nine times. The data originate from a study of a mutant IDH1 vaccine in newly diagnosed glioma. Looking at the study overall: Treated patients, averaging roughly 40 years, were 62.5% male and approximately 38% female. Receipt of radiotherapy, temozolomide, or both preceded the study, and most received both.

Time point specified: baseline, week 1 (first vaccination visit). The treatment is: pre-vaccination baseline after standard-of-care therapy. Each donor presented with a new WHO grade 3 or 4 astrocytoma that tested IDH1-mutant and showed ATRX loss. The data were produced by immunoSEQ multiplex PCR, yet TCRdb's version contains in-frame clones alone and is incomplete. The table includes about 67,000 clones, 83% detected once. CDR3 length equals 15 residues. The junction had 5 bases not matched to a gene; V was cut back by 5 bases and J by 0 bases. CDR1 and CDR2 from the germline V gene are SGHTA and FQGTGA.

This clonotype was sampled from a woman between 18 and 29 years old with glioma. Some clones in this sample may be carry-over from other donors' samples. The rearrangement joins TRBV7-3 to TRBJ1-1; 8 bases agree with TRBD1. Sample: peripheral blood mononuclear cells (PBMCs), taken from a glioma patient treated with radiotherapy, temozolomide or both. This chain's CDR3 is CASSPGTGLNTEAFF. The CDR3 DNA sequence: TGTGCCAGCAGCCCCGGGACAGGACTGAACACTGAAGCTTTCTTT.